This T cell receptor beta chain originates from a study of graft-versus-host responses after intestinal transplantation (dated by TCRdb to the early 2020s). About the study as a whole: Multivisceral, liver-intestinal, or isolated intestinal transplants were received by the recipients. Donor T cell macrochimerism was defined as a peak of at least 4% donor T cells among recipient peripheral blood mononuclear cells. Instead of going to the commercial service, samples from a few later patients were sequenced in-house on an Illumina MiSeq and processed with MiXCR. Every recipient was given anti-thymocyte globulin induction, followed by about 3 years of maintenance tacrolimus and steroids. The cohort enrolled about 23 intestinal transplant recipients, one of whom was a retransplant, and a few patients without pretransplant specimens were excluded. To identify alloreactive clones, pre-transplant mixed lymphocyte reaction products were sequenced and then compared with unstimulated pre-transplant donor and recipient T cells. After intestinal transplantation, graft-versus-host and host-versus-graft alloreactive T cell clones were followed in the graft, circulation and bone marrow using bulk TCR-beta CDR3 sequencing. The study at large found these results: The conclusions were limited by the relatively low number and heterogeneity of the intestinal transplant patients. Early after transplant, peak levels of circulating GvH clones were associated with declines in HvG clones. GvH clones turned up in recipient bone marrow, with some appearing earlier in ileal mucosa or blood, a pattern consistent with an intestinal mucosal origin. Patients with donor T cell macrochimerism had high GvH to HvG T cell clonal ratios in their allografts.

This clone came up many times. The antigen it recognizes is unknown. Base qualities are not at hand, and no much larger clone is one base apart. Germline trimming amounts to 5 bases on V and 5 bases on J, with 9 as the count of junction bases outside the gene matches. Looking up the germline V gene (reference sequence) yields CDR1 SEHNR and CDR2 FQNEAQ. CDR3 length: 16 amino acids, cysteine to phenylalanine. The sequence is cut down to CDR3 DNA, 48 bases in frame from base 1. After transplant, bone marrow was aspirated from the posterior iliac crest or from another site selected by the physician. Libraries were prepared through the immunoSEQ multiplex PCR assay. High-throughput TCR-beta CDR3 sequencing of genomic DNA from most patients was performed by Adaptive Biotechnologies. As for how the authors treated the data: Adaptive's ImmunoSEQ software was the source of the TCR sequencing data for 15 to 20 patients, while three other patients were processed with MiXCR and VDJtools. CDR3 nucleotide sequences shared by donor and recipient were removed because the origin of these sequences could not be assigned. To be classed as alloreactive, a clone needed at least 2-fold expansion over unstimulated cells and a minimum CFSE-low frequency of 0.002% (template counts) or 0.001% (read counts). Mappable clones were those detected in sequenced pre-transplant spleen, lymph node, or MLR CFSE-low populations of the donor or recipient. The cumulative frequency of alloreactive clones was calculated as a percentage of all sequences, weighted by copy number. The clones in this table, taken by TCRdb from immuneACCESS, are in-frame only. Not every clone is retained; where verified, under half of the shortfall comes from an unresolved V gene, and the cause of the rest is unknown. V, J and clone size are those of that table, while D and trimming were read from the DNA. The sample yields 65,000 to 85,000 clones; roughly 92% were counted once. Approximately 6.3% of the sample is held by the ten biggest clonotypes.

The chain links TRBV7-9 with TRBJ2-2; 9 central nucleotides agree with TRBD2. Source: bone marrow, taken approximately 740 days after intestinal transplantation. The TCR was taken from a human patient who received an intestinal transplant, so some T cells may come from the graft donor. The CDR3 protein: CASSPGVAGATGELFF. The nucleotides read TGTGCCAGCAGCCCCGGGGTAGCGGGGGCGACCGGGGAGCTGTTTTTT.